This T cell receptor beta chain is from a study of identical twins. Study-level findings and limits: Low generation-probability sequences were in excess among twin-shared out-of-frame alpha sequences.

In the case of this clonotype: No antigen is known for it.

MiXCR, run by TCRdb on the 5' RACE reads, gives a single entry per CDR3 protein. The sample has hundreds of thousands of distinct CDR3 sequences, 9% to 15% seen once; the top ten hold approximately 7.5%. The V and J ends lost 0 bases and 8 bases, in that order; junction bases with no gene match: 7. CDR1 is SEHNR, CDR2 FQNEAQ, per germline (reference sequence). This CDR3 contains 15 residues. These data were likewise used in another study, on yellow fever vaccine responses in identical twins.

The sequence was obtained from a woman aged 18-30 years in good health. The sequenced sample was CD8+ T cells sorted from blood. V gene TRBV7-9 combines with J gene TRBJ2-1, with 7 bases lining up with TRBD2. The CDR3 protein is CASSLAGGLWDEQFF. CDR3 DNA: TGTGCCAGCAGCTTAGCGGGAGGGCTGTGGGATGAGCAGTTCTTC. The full variable domain, rest sourced from reference TRBV7-9 and TRBJ2-1, is DTGVSQNPRHKITKRGQNVTFRCDPISEHNRLYWYRQTLGQGPEFLTYFQNEAQLEKSRLLSDRFSAERPKGSFSTLEIQRTEQGDSAMYLCASSLAGGLWDEQFFGPGTRLTVL.